The source of this T cell receptor (beta chain) is a study of beta chain features in type 1 diabetes. Study-wide points: All four CD4+ subsets of Type 1 diabetes patients contained TCRB CDR3s that were moderately but significantly shorter.

This clone has just a few counts. The antigen is unknown. Reverse transcription of all isolated RNA meant that expressed TCRB transcripts were sequenced. The repertoire was sequenced with immunoSEQ multiplex PCR; TCRdb's copy has only in-frame clones and lacks some. The data show hundreds of thousands of clones, approximately 11% seen once. J was trimmed by 8 bases and V by 1 base; bases with no gene match: 5. This CDR3 comprises 14 residues. Germline lookup yields CDR1 SNHLY and CDR2 FYNNEI. The origin of this receptor is a man in his thirties or forties with type 1 diabetes. The chain carries TRBV2 and TRBJ2-1; 7 positions match TRBD2. Sequenced material: naive CD4+ T cells from blood. CDR3 residues: CASSEGTRNDEQFF. CDR3 sequence (DNA): TGTGCCAGCAGTGAAGGGACTAGGAATGATGAGCAGTTCTTC.